These 9 T cell receptor beta chains share one sample of origin, sequenced in a study of CD8 T cells in ankylosing spondylitis. TCRdb passed the 5' RACE reads through MiXCR, listing each CDR3 protein once. The profile shows around 300,000 distinct CDR3 sequences, 14% to 15% of them singletons. Material: blood, either unsorted or a sorted T cell fraction (not recorded which). These receptors originate from a male donor with ankylosing spondylitis or in good health (not recorded which).

This clonotype came up a few times. This chain uses TRBV5-1 with TRBJ2-5, with 11 bases that match TRBD1. This CDR3 is 16 amino acids long. The V and J ends lost 4 bases and 5 bases, in that order; junction bases with no gene match: 10. Per germline, CDR1 SGHRS and CDR2 YFSETQ. The CDR3 region has the DNA TGCGCCAGCAGCCCGCGGACAGGGGGCTTCGTCGAGACCCAGTACTTC. As protein: CASSPRTGGFVETQYF. Full variable domain (remainder filled in from reference TRBV5-1 and TRBJ2-5): KAGVTQTPRYLIKTRGQQVTLSCSPISGHRSVSWYQQTPGQGLQFLFEYFSETQRNKGNFPGRFSGRQFSNSRSEMNVSTLELGDSALYLCASSPRTGGFVETQYFGPGTRLLVL.

The chain employs TRBV5-1 and TRBJ1-6; D is unresolved. Germline CDR1 and CDR2: SGHRS and YFSETQ. Trimming pared 3 bases from V and 7 bases from J, leaving 14 bases between. The CDR3 runs 15 residues. CDR3 loop: CASSSVDRVNSPLHF. In DNA form, the CDR3 reads TGCGCCAGCAGCTCGGTAGATCGGGTGAATTCACCCCTCCACTTT.

J is TRBJ2-3 and V is TRBV11-2, with 7 bases matching TRBD2. Unmatched junction bases numbered 8, after V lost 5 bases and J lost 0 bases. Germline V lookup: CDR1 SGHAT, CDR2 FQNNGV. This CDR3 has 16 residues. The CDR3 DNA sequence: TGTGCCAGCAGCCCGTTCCGACTAGCTAGCACAGATACGCAGTATTTT. This codes for CASSPFRLASTDTQYF. Together with reference TRBV11-2 and TRBJ2-3, the CDR3 gives the full variable domain: EAGVAQSPRYKIIEKRQSVAFWCNPISGHATLYWYQQILGQGPKLLIQFQNNGVVDDSQLPKDRFSAERLKGVDSTLKIQPAKLEDSAVYLCASSPFRLASTDTQYFGPGTRLTVL.

This clonotype was counted many times. The chain combines TRBV20-1 with TRBJ2-4, with D perhaps TRBD2 (6 bases). V lost 4 bases and J 1 base, leaving 14 bases between the germline ends. This CDR3 region has 15 residues. Germline lookup yields CDR1 DFQATT and CDR2 SNEGSKA (reference sequence). The CDR3 is CSATVPRGAKNIQYF. CDR3 coding DNA: TGCAGTGCTACGGTCCCACGGGGGGCCAAAAACATTCAGTACTTC.

This chain joins TRBV21-1 and TRBJ2-7; TRBD2, the table's D call, lacks a check against the DNA. TRBV21-1 constitutes a pseudogene. CDR3 length: 17 residues. CDR3 region: CASSKGTSGRPSYEQYF. Here the CDR3 DNA reads TGTGCCAGCAGCAAAGGGACTAGCGGGAGACCCTCCTACGAGCAGTACTTC.

This clonotype appeared many times. The DNA of the CDR3 is TGCAGCGTTGAACCCAGTTTGAACACTGAAGCTTTCTTT. Its protein is CSVEPSLNTEAFF. This chain joins TRBV29-1 and TRBJ1-1, with unresolved D. V gave up 2 bases and J gave up 0 bases, with 7 bases separating them. The CDR3 covers 13 residues. Germline assignment: CDR1 SQVTM and CDR2 ANQGSEA.

The V gene is TRBV3-1, the J gene TRBJ2-7; the D gene is possibly TRBD2 (6 bases). The V gene's germline CDR1 is LGHDT and CDR2 YNNKEL (reference sequence). The V end was cut by 2 bases, the J end by 12 bases, with 29 bases between. The CDR3 totals 17 residues. The DNA of the CDR3 is TGTGCCAGCAGCCAATCGAATGATCCTAGCGATCCACCGGGACGGTACTTC. It yields the protein CASSQSNDPSDPPGRYF.

This clonotype was observed a handful of times. The gene calls are TRBV20-1 and TRBJ2-2, with 9 bases that match TRBD2. J lost 2 bases, V lost 3 bases, and 13 bases had no gene match. Germline V gives CDR1 DFQATT, CDR2 SNEGSKA (reference sequence). This CDR3 comprises 18 residues. CDR3 sequence (DNA): TGCAGTGCTAGTGGGGTCCTGGCTAGCGGGGCCAACACCGGGGAGCTGTTTTTT. Translating it yields CSASGVLASGANTGELFF.

This clonotype occurred many times. This chain uses TRBV12-3 or TRBV12-4 with TRBJ2-1; 8 bases map to TRBD2. The CDR3 runs to 14 residues. Trimming took 3 bases from V and 7 from J; bases not matched to a gene: 5. The CDR3 loop is CASSFSGRGNEQFF. As DNA, the CDR3 is TGTGCCAGCAGTTTCAGCGGGAGAGGTAATGAGCAGTTCTTC.